This T cell receptor beta chain is drawn from a study of blood T cell repertoires in COVID-19 (dated by TCRdb to between 2020 and 2021). Looking at the study overall: Collaborator samples came from the United States, Italy and Spain and covered acute and convalescent phases of COVID-19. Samples were obtained from the ongoing ImmuneRACE study (first 160 participants) and from some 1,200 subjects provided by 6 global collaborators. The repertoires were released in a freely available public database intended as a resource for research on the immune response to SARS-CoV-2. The dataset comprised deeply sampled blood TCRbeta repertoires from subjects exposed to, actively infected with, or recovered from COVID-19. Where available, HLA class I and class II types were obtained from metadata supplied by the sample provider rather than from assay-based typing. Sample metadata almost always included a de-identified subject ID, COVID-19 status, age in years and sex. The prospective study material was composed of cDNA or gDNA derived from T cells, B-cell-depleted T cells, or PBMCs.

The CDR3, cysteine through phenylalanine, is 15 amino acids long. Just CDR3 DNA is preserved here, 45 bases in frame from base 1. The germline V end is reduced by 3 bases and the J end by 6 bases; junction bases left unmatched: 8. Based on the germline V gene (reference sequence), the CDR1 and CDR2 sequences are SGHNT and YYREEE. TCRbeta CDR3 regions were amplified from genomic DNA using the immunoSEQ Assay, a bias-controlled multiplex PCR. In the authors' own workflow: The number of nucleated cells in each sample was estimated from the amplification of reference gene primers within the assay. To quantify the absolute abundance of each unique TCRbeta CDR3 rearrangement, sequence reads were collapsed and filtered. For each sample, productive Simpson clonality was calculated by taking the square root of Simpson's diversity index across productive rearrangements. In TCRdb, the immuneACCESS table is reduced to in-frame sequences with V and J assigned. These tables do not hold every clone; where another copy was compared, an unresolved V gene accounts for under half, and the others remain unexplained. That table gives V, J and clone size, and the DNA gave D and trimming. The sample table holds under 250,000 clones, of which about 84% were seen once. The ten largest clones represent about 7.4% of the sample.

Whole blood was collected in K2EDTA tubes by collaborating institutions according to the institutions' own protocols. For TCRbeta analysis, collaborator samples were shipped as frozen whole blood, as isolated PBMCs, or as DNA extracted from either sample type. Results and caveats for the whole study, not just this receptor: How much clinical and demographic metadata was included differed by source and by participant, and the metadata was provided uncurated.

A word on this clone: Its antigen target is currently unknown. No much larger clonotype is one base removed from it; base qualities were not supplied.

The receptor was derived from a woman of 80 years or more with acute or convalescent COVID-19. Material: peripheral blood. The chain was built from TRBV5-4 and TRBJ2-7; 11 bases in the middle match TRBD1. Read as DNA, the sequence is TGTGCCAGCAGCTACGGACAGGGGGCCAATGTCGAGCAGTACTTC. This codes for CASSYGQGANVEQYF.